These 7 T cell receptor beta chains were sequenced from one sample in a study of blood T cell repertoires in COVID-19. Only in-frame clones appear in the TCRdb table, and some are missing; sequencing was by immunoSEQ multiplex PCR. The sample contains about 150,000 clones, around 85% of which appear only once. The sample taken for sequencing was peripheral blood. The receptors originated from a man aged 60-69 years with COVID-19, enrolled during active disease.

This clone has a handful of counts. Other DNA sequences in the sample encode the same CDR3. The chain is built from TRBV6-4 and TRBJ1-1; D is undetermined. V was clipped by 0 bases and J by 1 base, with 9 bases between them. The CDR3 totals 15 residues. Germline CDR1 is MRHNA and CDR2 is SNTAGT. The CDR3 DNA reads TGTGCCAGCAGTGACTCAAGCGGTGGGAACACTGAAGCTTTCTTT. Amino acids: CASSDSSGGNTEAFF.

This clone was counted only a few times. This chain links TRBV5-1 with TRBJ1-3; 7 nucleotides align to TRBD1. V gave up 5 bases and J gave up 1 base; unmatched junction bases: 9. The CDR3 has 16 residues. Germline V lookup: CDR1 SGHRS, CDR2 YFSETQ. The CDR3 DNA is TGCGCCAGCAGTTATGACAGGGCAGGGTCTGGAAACACCATATATTTT. It is translated as CASSYDRAGSGNTIYF. The full variable domain, completed using reference TRBV5-1 and TRBJ1-3, is KAGVTQTPRYLIKTRGQQVTLSCSPISGHRSVSWYQQTPGQGLQFLFEYFSETQRNKGNFPGRFSGRQFSNSRSEMNVSTLELGDSALYLCASSYDRAGSGNTIYFGEGSWLTVV.

This clone showed up just a few times. The chain links TRBV18 to TRBJ1-1; 8 nucleotides match TRBD1. Germline CDR1 and CDR2: KGHSH and LQKENI. This CDR3 is built from 16 residues. The J segment lost 5 bases and the V segment lost 0 bases, leaving 8 bases of the junction unmatched. This CDR3 reads CASSPPEFRGRTEAFF. DNA of the CDR3: TGTGCCAGCTCACCACCGGAGTTCAGGGGGCGGACTGAAGCTTTCTTT.

This clone showed up just a few times. This chain links TRBV5-4 with TRBJ2-1; 11 bases align to TRBD2. Germline V gene lookup returns CDR1 SGHNT and CDR2 YYREEE (reference sequence). The CDR3 is made up of 17 amino acids. The V segment lost 7 bases and the J segment 0 bases; nucleotides outside the gene matches: 9. The CDR3 DNA reads TGTGCCAGCTTATTGACTAGCGGGGTAAGCTCCTACAATGAGCAGTTCTTC. Residues: CASLLTSGVSSYNEQFF.

V is TRBV7-2 and J is TRBJ1-1, with D unclear. This CDR3 contains 14 residues. From germline, CDR1 is SGHTA and CDR2 FQGNSA. Trimming left V 7 bases short and J 6 bases short, with 18 bases between. The CDR3 reads CASIPAGNRAEAFF. The CDR3 DNA reads TGTGCCAGCATCCCCGCGGGGAATCGTGCTGAAGCTTTCTTT.

The gene calls are TRBV6-5 and TRBJ1-4; D not resolved. The V gene lost 0 bases and the J gene lost 4 bases, with 12 bases spanning the gap. CDR3 length equals 16 residues. The germline CDR1 and CDR2 sequences are MNHEY and SVGAGI. CDR3 amino acids: CASSYSITRLNEKLFF. The CDR3 coding sequence is TGTGCCAGCAGTTACTCGATTACGCGGCTTAATGAAAAACTGTTTTTT.

The V gene is TRBV7-2, the J gene TRBJ2-7; D is undetermined. V was shortened by 1 base and J by 6 bases, with 13 bases between the two germline ends. Germline assignment: CDR1 SGHTA and CDR2 FQGNSA. This CDR3 region has 14 residues. The CDR3 region has the DNA TGTGCCAGCAGCTTAGACCCCACCCTCGGCGAGCAGTACTTC. It is translated as CASSLDPTLGEQYF.